This T cell receptor (beta chain) stems from a study of cytomegalovirus exposure and HLA in healthy donors. The study, taken as a whole, reports: A later analysis linked a missense DCLRE1C variant to TCR beta V- and J-gene trimming. Reportedly, a later analysis found an Asian-associated ancestry cluster had fewer N-insertions than the roughly 670-donor mean. TRBV6-2, TRBV6-3 and other indistinguishable V segments were excluded.

PCR was performed using 60 Vbeta and 13 Jbeta primers. Libraries were prepared by immunoSEQ multiplex PCR; TCRdb keeps only in-frame clonotypes and omits some of them. The sample has 85,000 to 130,000 clones; around 76% are singletons. CDR1 and CDR2 (germline): LNHDA, SQIVND (reference sequence). The CDR3 is made up of 16 amino acids. V was clipped by 4 bases and J by 5 bases; unmatched bases: 10. As concerns this clone: Antigen specificity is unknown.

This receptor was identified in a woman aged 50 to 65 in good health and CMV-seropositive. The V and J genes are TRBV19 and TRBJ2-2; 7 positions match TRBD1. Sequenced material: PBMCs. CDR3 protein: CASSRGTEILTGELFF. The CDR3 region has the DNA TGTGCCAGTAGTAGAGGGACAGAGATATTGACCGGGGAGCTGTTTTTT.